These 23 T cell receptor beta chains share one sample of origin, sequenced in a study of blood T cell repertoires in COVID-19. Assay used: immunoSEQ multiplex PCR; TCRdb lists only in-frame clones, some missing. The sample yields about 140,000 clones, roughly 89% seen once. The specimen sequenced was peripheral blood. These receptors were taken from a man aged 30 to 45 with COVID-19, enrolled during active disease.

This rearrangement joins TRBV10-3 to TRBJ2-3; 13 nucleotides agree with TRBD2. The germline CDR1 and CDR2 sequences are ENHRY and SYGVKD. CDR3 length: 15 amino acids. Unmatched junction bases numbered 4, after V lost 6 bases and J lost 4 bases. Here the CDR3 reads CAIRGTSGVADTQYF. The CDR3 region has the DNA TGTGCCATCAGGGGGACTAGCGGGGTGGCAGATACGCAGTATTTT.

The chain employs TRBV12-1 and TRBJ1-4. TRBV12-1 is tagged as a pseudogene. The CDR3 extends over 22 amino acids. The chain's CDR3 is CASSPEGPDAGRGRATNEKLFF. CDR3 coding DNA: TGTGCCAGCAGCCCCGAGGGCCCAGACGCAGGCCGGGGAAGAGCGACTAATGAAAAACTGTTTTTT.

V and J are TRBV5-6 and TRBJ2-5; perhaps TRBD2 as D (6 bases). Per the germline V gene, CDR1 is SGHDT and CDR2 is YYEEEE. The CDR3 has 14 residues. Trimming took off 2 bases at V and 4 bases at J, with 12 bases between the two ends. CDR3 DNA sequence: TGTGCCAGCAGCTTCGTTAGCGGAGGAGAGACCCAGTACTTC. Protein product: CASSFVSGGETQYF.

The V gene is TRBV29-1, the J gene TRBJ2-7; no firm D call. Germline CDR1 is SQVTM and CDR2 is ANQGSEA. V was trimmed by 0 bases and J by 7 bases, leaving 7 bases between them. CDR3 length equals 11 residues. CDR3: CSVEDVGEQYF. The CDR3 DNA reads as TGCAGCGTTGAAGATGTCGGGGAGCAGTACTTC.

The chain uses TRBV27 and TRBJ2-1; D gene unclear. The CDR3 totals 15 residues. Per germline, CDR1 MNHEY and CDR2 SMNVEV (reference sequence). Trimming took 5 bases from V and 2 from J, leaving 13 bases between them. CDR3 protein: CASSNPGIPYNEQFF. The CDR3 coding sequence is TGTGCCAGCAGTAACCCCGGTATCCCCTACAATGAGCAGTTCTTC.

The V gene is TRBV20-1, the J gene TRBJ2-2; the match to TRBD1 covers 7 bases. V shed 3 bases, J shed 1 base, and the junction held 8 bases outside the gene matches. Germline V gives CDR1 DFQATT, CDR2 SNEGSKA (reference sequence). This CDR3 contains 16 residues. DNA of the CDR3: TGCAGTGCTAGTGGGGTAGGGGGCGGGAACACCGGGGAGCTGTTTTTT. This translates into CSASGVGGGNTGELFF.

The chain employs TRBV19 and TRBJ1-2; TRBD1 aligns across 8 bases. Trimming took 4 bases from V and 5 from J; bases not matched to a gene: 12. The length of the CDR3 is 16 residues. The germline V gene encodes CDR1 LNHDA and CDR2 SQIVND (reference sequence). CDR3 region: CASSKNDRGDSYGYTF. Here the CDR3 DNA reads TGTGCCAGTAGTAAAAATGACAGGGGTGATTCATATGGCTACACCTTC.

This rearrangement joins TRBV3-1 (or the pseudogene TRBV3-2) to TRBJ2-7; 7 nucleotides line up with TRBD1. The CDR3 covers 14 residues. The V and J ends lost 2 bases and 5 bases, in that order; junction bases with no gene match: 6. The germline V gene has CDR1 LGHDT and CDR2 YNNKEL (reference sequence). CDR3 DNA: TGTGCCAGCAGCCAAAGACAGGGTCGCCACGAGCAGTACTTC. Translated, it gives CASSQRQGRHEQYF.

The J gene is TRBJ2-5, the V gene TRBV7-2, with D perhaps TRBD2 (5 bases). CDR1 and CDR2 (germline): SGHTA, FQGNSA. The CDR3 spans 13 residues. V lost 1 base and J 3 bases, leaving 6 bases between the germline ends. DNA of the CDR3: TGTGCCAGCAGCTTAGGAGGGAAAGAGACCCAGTACTTC. Encoded protein: CASSLGGKETQYF. Full variable domain (remainder filled in from reference TRBV7-2 and TRBJ2-5): GAGVSQSPSNKVTEKGKDVELRCDPISGHTALYWYRQSLGQGLEFLIYFQGNSAPDKSGLPSDRFSAERTGGSVSTLTIQRTQQEDSAVYLCASSLGGKETQYFGPGTRLLVL.

Here the CDR3 reads CATSDPGRGDTYEQYF. The CDR3, as DNA: TGTGCCACCAGTGACCCCGGGAGGGGAGACACCTACGAGCAGTACTTC. The chain recombines TRBV24-1 with TRBJ2-7, with TRBD2 matching 8 bases. This CDR3 is 16 amino acids long. Trimming cost V 4 bases and J 2 bases; bases outside gene matches: 9. Germline lookup yields CDR1 KGHDR and CDR2 SFDVKD.

The CDR3 reads CSVSGGGSYEQYF. CDR3 DNA: TGCAGCGTTAGTGGGGGAGGCTCCTACGAGCAGTACTTC. J is TRBJ2-7 and V is TRBV29-1, with D possibly TRBD2 on 6 matching bases. Germline V gene sequence: CDR1 SQVTM, CDR2 ANQGSEA. The CDR3 sequence is 13 residues long. V was clipped by 5 bases and J by 0 bases, with 11 bases between them.

The V gene is TRBV28, the J gene TRBJ2-5, with D maybe TRBD2 (6 bases). V gave up 5 bases and J gave up 9 bases, with 10 bases separating them. The CDR3 is made up of 11 amino acids. From germline, CDR1 is MDHEN and CDR2 SYDVKM. The CDR3 region is CASSVRGSQYF. CDR3 sequence (DNA): TGTGCCAGCAGTGTTCGGGGGTCCCAGTACTTC. Supplemented by reference TRBV28 and TRBJ2-5, the full variable domain reads DVKVTQSSRYLVKRTGEKVFLECVQDMDHENMFWYRQDPGLGLRLIYFSYDVKMKEKGDIPEGYSVSREKKERFSLILESASTNQTSMYLCASSVRGSQYFGPGTRLLVL.

The V call is TRBV5-6, the J call TRBJ2-7, with D tentatively TRBD2 (5 bases). The V gene lost 4 bases and the J gene lost 0 bases, with 17 bases spanning the gap. Germline-derived CDR1 and CDR2 are SGHDT and YYEEEE. The CDR3 runs to 16 residues. The CDR3 bases are TGTGCCAGCAGCCTGGGAATAGCGCTTACCTCCTACGAGCAGTACTTC. Residues: CASSLGIALTSYEQYF.

V usage is TRBV19 and J usage is TRBJ2-1; TRBD2 aligns across 14 bases. The ends lost 7 bases at V and 10 bases at J; junction bases unmatched: 9. This CDR3 comprises 15 residues. Per the germline V gene, CDR1 is LNHDA and CDR2 is SQIVND (reference sequence). As DNA, the CDR3 is TGTGCCAGTACTAAGGGACTAGCGGGAGCATGGGAGCAGTTCTTC. This sequence encodes CASTKGLAGAWEQFF. Using reference TRBV19 and TRBJ2-1 for the parts outside the CDR3, the full variable domain is DGGITQSPKYLFRKEGQNVTLSCEQNLNHDAMYWYRQDPGQGLRLIYYSQIVNDFQKGDIAEGYSVSREKKESFPLTVTSAQKNPTAFYLCASTKGLAGAWEQFFGPGTRLTVL.

V and J are TRBV5-1 and TRBJ2-7; D ambiguous. V was pared by 2 bases and J by 6 bases, with 12 bases between. The germline gives CDR1 SGHRS, CDR2 YFSETQ. CDR3 length equals 13 residues. The CDR3 DNA follows: TGCGCCAGCAGCTTCACTACCCCCGTCGAGCAGTACTTC. Translated, it gives CASSFTTPVEQYF.

J is TRBJ1-5 and V is TRBV18; 8 positions agree with TRBD1. The CDR3 runs to 15 residues. Germline CDR1 reads KGHSH; CDR2 reads LQKENI. The V and J ends lost 3 bases and 8 bases, in that order; junction bases with no gene match: 9. CDR3 sequence: CASSPDREVNEPQHF. DNA of the CDR3: TGTGCCAGCTCACCGGACAGGGAGGTGAATGAGCCCCAGCATTTT.

The chain joins TRBV30 to TRBJ1-4; the match to TRBD1 covers 9 bases. Per the germline V gene, CDR1 is GTSNPN and CDR2 is SVGIG (reference sequence). V trimming: 7 bases; J trimming: 8 bases; junction bases outside the gene matches: 11. This CDR3 region has 14 residues. This CDR3 reads CASGPGTGKEKLFF. The DNA of the CDR3 is TGTGCCTCGGGCCCCGGGACAGGGAAGGAAAAACTGTTTTTT.

This sequence joins TRBV19 and TRBJ1-1, with unresolved D. CDR1 and CDR2 from the germline V gene are LNHDA and SQIVND (reference sequence). The ends were cut back, 10 bases at V and 7 bases at J, with 13 bases in the middle. CDR3 length: 11 amino acids. The CDR3 loop reads CATRSVGEAFF. CDR3 sequence (DNA): TGTGCCACGCGTTCGGTCGGTGAAGCTTTCTTT.

The chain carries TRBV19 and TRBJ1-2; no definite D call. The V end lost 5 bases, the J end lost 0 bases, and 10 bases lay between the germline ends. CDR1 and CDR2 from the germline V gene are LNHDA and SQIVND (reference sequence). This CDR3 has 14 residues. CDR3 sequence reads: CASSLQPTNYGYTF. DNA of the CDR3: TGTGCCAGTAGTTTACAGCCCACTAACTATGGCTACACCTTC.

The CDR3 DNA follows: TGTGCCAGCACTTCTACAGGGGTCGCAAGGTATGGCTACACCTTC. Translated, it gives CASTSTGVARYGYTF. This sequence joins TRBV6-5 and TRBJ1-2, with 7 bases lining up with TRBD1. The CDR3 is 15 residues long. Trimming removed 7 bases from V and 5 bases from J; junction bases left unmatched: 13. CDR1 and CDR2 from the germline V gene are MNHEY and SVGAGI.

This chain uses TRBV5-4 with TRBJ2-5; a weak D match, TRBD2 (6 bases). CDR3 length: 15 amino acids. CDR1 is SGHNT, CDR2 YYREEE, per germline (reference sequence). V was trimmed by 1 base and J by 5 bases, leaving 15 bases between them. The CDR3 DNA is TGTGCCAGCAGCTTGCCGGCTAGCAGCGGGGAGACCCAGTACTTC. This codes for CASSLPASSGETQYF. Together with reference TRBV5-4 and TRBJ2-5, the CDR3 gives the full variable domain: ETGVTQSPTHLIKTRGQQVTLRCSSQSGHNTVSWYQQALGQGPQFIFQYYREEENGRGNFPPRFSGLQFPNYSSELNVNALELDDSALYLCASSLPASSGETQYFGPGTRLLVL.

V gene TRBV6-4 combines with J gene TRBJ1-1; D remains ambiguous. Trimming took off 7 bases at V and 0 bases at J, with 12 bases between the two ends. The length of the CDR3 is 14 residues. CDR1 is MRHNA and CDR2 is SNTAGT in the germline V gene. CDR3 nucleotides: TGTGCCAGCAAACCTACGGTCATGAACACTGAAGCTTTCTTT. Protein product: CASKPTVMNTEAFF.

The V call is TRBV4-3, the J call TRBJ2-1; the match to TRBD2 covers 10 bases. Germline-derived CDR1 and CDR2 are LGHNA and YSLEER. The CDR3 has 17 amino acids. J lost 9 bases, V lost 0 bases, and 11 bases had no gene match. The DNA of the CDR3 is TGCGCCAGCAGCCAAGATGGTGGTCTAGCGGGAGATGGTGAGCAGTTCTTC. Its protein product is CASSQDGGLAGDGEQFF.